Sequencing of this T cell receptor (beta chain) was carried out in a study of T cell changes during pregnancy in multiple sclerosis. This CDR3 region has 12 residues. Trimming took 10 bases from V and 0 from J, leaving 10 bases between them. Germline V CDR1 and CDR2: SNHLY, FYNNEI. TCRdb's copy holds only in-frame clones and misses some; the assay was immunoSEQ multiplex PCR. The data hold approximately 58,000 clones, with around 92% observed a single time. Sample: peripheral blood, taken in the second trimester of pregnancy. This TCR was sampled from a female donor in good health, enrolled as a control in a pregnancy study. The chain joins TRBV2 to TRBJ2-7; possibly TRBD2 for D (5 bases). The CDR3 DNA sequence: TGTGCCACAGAGACTACCTCCTACGAGCAGTACTTC. This encodes CATETTSYEQYF. The whole variable domain, remainder taken from reference TRBV2 and TRBJ2-7, is EPEVTQTPSHQVTQMGQEVILRCVPISNHLYFYWYRQILGQKVEFLVSFYNNEISEKSEIFDDQFSVERPDGSNFTLKIRSTKLEDSAMYFCATETTSYEQYFGPGTRLTVT.